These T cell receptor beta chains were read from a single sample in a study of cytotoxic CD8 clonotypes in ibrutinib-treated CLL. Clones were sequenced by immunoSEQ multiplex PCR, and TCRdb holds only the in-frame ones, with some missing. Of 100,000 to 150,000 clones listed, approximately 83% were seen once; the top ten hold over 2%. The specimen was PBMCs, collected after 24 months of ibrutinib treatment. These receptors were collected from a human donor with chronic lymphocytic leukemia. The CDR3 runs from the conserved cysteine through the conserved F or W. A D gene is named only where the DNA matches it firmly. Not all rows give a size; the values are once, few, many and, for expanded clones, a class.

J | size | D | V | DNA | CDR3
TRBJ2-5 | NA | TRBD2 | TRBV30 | TGTGCCTGGAGTGTTGGGGGGGGTGGTAGAGAGACCCAGTACTTC | CAWSVGGGGRETQYF
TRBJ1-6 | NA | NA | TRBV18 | TGTGCCAGCTCACCTGGGACCGTAGATAATTCACCCCTCCACTTT | CASSPGTVDNSPLHF
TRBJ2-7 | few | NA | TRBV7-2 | TGTGCCAGCAGCACCTCCGGGCAACCGACCTACGAGCAGTACTTC | CASSTSGQPTYEQYF
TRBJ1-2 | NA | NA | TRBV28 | TGTGCCAGCAGTTTACTCGGGCGTTACCTATATGGCTACACCTTC | CASSLLGRYLYGYTF
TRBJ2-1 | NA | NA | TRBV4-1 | TGCGCCAGCAGCCAAGAACCCCCACCGAGCTCCTACAATGAGCAGTTCTTC | CASSQEPPPSSYNEQFF
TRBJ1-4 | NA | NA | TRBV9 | TGTGCCAGCAGCGTCTCAGGGGCTAATGAAAAACTGTTTTTT | CASSVSGANEKLFF
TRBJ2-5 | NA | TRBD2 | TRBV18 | TGTGCCAGCTCACCAGGGACTAGACAAGAGACCCAGTACTTC | CASSPGTRQETQYF
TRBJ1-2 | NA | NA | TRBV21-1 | TGTGCCAGCAGCATTGACGGGATCTCATCTAACTATGGCTACACCTTC | CASSIDGISSNYGYTF
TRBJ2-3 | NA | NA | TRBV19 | TGTGCCAGTAGTAGCCCGGGACTTACCACAGATACGCAGTATTTT | CASSSPGLTTDTQYF
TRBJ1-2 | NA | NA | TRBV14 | TGTGCCAGCAGCCCGAGGGCGGGGGTTAACTATGGCTACACCTTC | CASSPRAGVNYGYTF
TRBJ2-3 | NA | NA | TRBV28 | TGTGCCAGCAGTTCTCCCCTCCGAAGGGGGGCAGATACGCAGTATTTT | CASSSPLRRGADTQYF
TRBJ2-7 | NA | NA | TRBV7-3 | TGTGCCAGCAGCCCCGAGGGGGGACCAGGGGAGCAGTACTTC | CASSPEGGPGEQYF
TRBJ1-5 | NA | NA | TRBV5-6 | TGTGCCAGCAGCCTTTGGTCCTCCGGGGGTCAGCCCCAGCATTTT | CASSLWSSGGQPQHF
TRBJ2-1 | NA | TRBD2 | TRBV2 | TGTGCCAGCAGTGTTTATAGCGGGGGGTTAAATGAGCAGTTCTTC | CASSVYSGGLNEQFF
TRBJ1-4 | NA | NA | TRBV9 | TGTGCCAGCAGCGTAGCGGGGGGCGCAGGTGAAAAACTGTTTTTT | CASSVAGGAGEKLFF
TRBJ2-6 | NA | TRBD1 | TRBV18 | TGTGCCAGCTCACCCCGGGACAGGGGTCTCGCTGGGGCCAACGTCCTGACTTTC | CASSPRDRGLAGANVLTF
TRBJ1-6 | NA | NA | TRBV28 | TGTGCCAGCACCCCCAACAGGGCCACCTATAATTCACCCCTCCACTTT | CASTPNRATYNSPLHF
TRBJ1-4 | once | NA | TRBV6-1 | TGTGCCAGCAGTGAGACCCCCGGGCGGATTAATGAAAAACTGTTTTTT | CASSETPGRINEKLFF
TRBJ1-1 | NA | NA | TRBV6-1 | TGTGCCAGCAGTGCGGAACAGGGAGTTACCACTGAAGCTTTCTTT | CASSAEQGVTTEAFF
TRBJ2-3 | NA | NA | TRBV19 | TGTGCCAGTAGTATCCCTGGAATGACAGATACGCAGTATTTT | CASSIPGMTDTQYF
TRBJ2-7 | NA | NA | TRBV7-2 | TGTGCCAGCAGCTTAGTTCTTTTCCACGAGCAGTACTTC | CASSLVLFHEQYF
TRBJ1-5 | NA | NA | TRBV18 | TGTGCCAGCTCAACGGGCAGCAATCAGCCCCAGCATTTT | CASSTGSNQPQHF
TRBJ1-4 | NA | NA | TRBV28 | TGTGCCAGCAGTTTATTGGCCGAAGTTGAAGAAAAACTGTTTTTT | CASSLLAEVEEKLFF
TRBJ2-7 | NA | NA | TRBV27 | TGTGCCAGCAGCCCCGGTGCGAGCTACGAGCAGTACTTC | CASSPGASYEQYF
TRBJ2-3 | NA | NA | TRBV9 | TGTGCCAGCAGCGTACACGGGGGACTGACAGATACGCAGTATTTT | CASSVHGGLTDTQYF
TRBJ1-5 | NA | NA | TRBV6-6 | TGTGCCAGCAGTAGGCAGGAGTTCCAGCCCCAGCATTTT | CASSRQEFQPQHF
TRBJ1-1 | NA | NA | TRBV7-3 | TGTGCCAGCAGCCCGGGACACTCGAACACTGAAGCTTTCTTT | CASSPGHSNTEAFF
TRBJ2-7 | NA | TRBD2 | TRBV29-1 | TGCAGCGCCGGGGGGGCGAGCGGGACGTCCTACGAGCAGTACTTC | CSAGGASGTSYEQYF